This T cell receptor beta chain was identified during a study of regulatory T cells in long-lasting Graves disease. This CDR3 comprises 14 residues. The germline V gene has CDR1 SGHRS and CDR2 YFSETQ. The ends lost 0 bases at V and 3 bases at J; junction bases unmatched: 2. This clonotype was seen ten or more times. Time point described: newly diagnosed GD, antithyroid drugs for less than 3 months. After RNA was extracted from PBMCs, the TCR library was made from it. To make TCR beta libraries, researchers used iRepertoire HTBI primers and Arm-PCR of CDR3 regions. TCRdb recomputed calls from the multiplex PCR reads with MiXCR, one row per CDR3 protein. The data show 250,000 or so distinct CDR3 sequences, more than 15% seen once. This sample also belongs to another study, concerning T cells in Graves' hyperthyroidism and ophthalmopathy. As reported in that work: Most thyroid clonotypes expanded above 0.001 were also detected in blood.

The source was peripheral blood mononuclear cells (PBMCs), collected at new diagnosis, from a patient treated with antithyroid drugs. The chain employs TRBV5-1 and TRBJ2-7; TRBD1 matches 8 bases. This receptor was taken from a woman in her 30s with Graves disease. CDR3 sequence reads: CASSLEGQGYEQYF. The CDR3 DNA follows: TGCGCCAGCAGCTTGGAAGGACAGGGCTACGAGCAGTACTTC.